The 8 T cell receptor beta chains in this list originate from one sample, sequenced in a study of technical replicates of blood from several donors. The method was immunoSEQ multiplex PCR; TCRdb's version includes in-frame clones alone and lacks a portion of them. The table records fewer than 90,000 clones, 90% to 95% of them present only once. The sample was T cells isolated from PBMCs. These receptors came from a human donor in good health.

The chain joins TRBV19 to TRBJ1-2; 9 bases match TRBD1. This CDR3 has 18 amino acids. The germline gives CDR1 LNHDA, CDR2 SQIVND (reference sequence). The J segment lost 5 bases and the V segment lost 3 bases, leaving 16 bases of the junction unmatched. The CDR3 DNA reads as TGTGCCAGTAGTATCCCTCAATCCAGGACAGGGGCGGTTTATGGCTACACCTTC. Amino acids: CASSIPQSRTGAVYGYTF.

This clone was seen only once. V and J are TRBV5-8 and TRBJ2-1; TRBD2 agrees at 12 bases. The length of the CDR3 is 15 residues. With 4 bases clipped from V and 9 bases from J, the junction kept 8 bases outside the gene matches. The germline gives CDR1 SGHTS, CDR2 YDEGEE. CDR3 sequence (DNA): TGTGCCAGCAGCGTTTCTAGCGGGGGGGCTAGTGAGCAGTTCTTC. Translation gives CASSVSSGGASEQFF.

The table lists this clone with a few counts. The chain recombines TRBV7-3 with TRBJ1-5, with D perhaps matching TRBD1 (5 bases). Germline V gene sequence: CDR1 SGHTA, CDR2 FQGTGA. CDR3 length equals 14 residues. V lost 5 bases and J lost 4, with 12 bases in between. The CDR3 protein is CASSEDRQNQPQHF. CDR3 sequence (DNA): TGTGCCAGCAGCGAAGACAGACAAAATCAGCCCCAGCATTTT.

The chain joins TRBV18 to TRBJ2-7; 7 positions agree with TRBD1. V dropped 3 bases and J dropped 5; count of bases not matched to a gene: 7. In germline, CDR1 is KGHSH, CDR2 LQKENI. This CDR3 has 14 residues. The CDR3 DNA reads as TGTGCCAGCTCACCGGGGACAGCCCGCGACGAGCAGTACTTC. It codes for CASSPGTARDEQYF.

The rearrangement links TRBV7-9 to TRBJ2-2, with TRBD1 matching 8 bases. The CDR3 spans 14 residues. The V gene end was trimmed by 5 bases and the J gene end by 7 bases; junction bases not matched to a gene: 6. Germline V gene lookup returns CDR1 SEHNR and CDR2 FQNEAQ (reference sequence). The CDR3 bases are TGTGCCAGCAGCGTGGACAGGGTCAACGGGGAGCTGTTTTTT. This encodes CASSVDRVNGELFF.

The rearrangement joins TRBV4-1 to TRBJ1-2, with a tentative D call TRBD1 (5 bases). CDR1 and CDR2 from the germline V gene are MGHRA and YSYEKL. The CDR3 runs to 16 residues. V dropped 1 base and J dropped 5 bases, with 17 bases sitting between them. CDR3 amino acids: CASSQAWTPTPYGYTF. For the CDR3, the DNA is TGCGCCAGCAGCCAAGCTTGGACACCAACCCCGTATGGCTACACCTTC.

The genes are TRBV28 and TRBJ2-2; 8 bases agree with TRBD2. The CDR3 totals 14 residues. V shed 8 bases and J 7 bases; nucleotides not matched to a gene: 9. CDR1 and CDR2 from the germline V gene are MDHEN and SYDVKM. CDR3 bases: TGTGCCAGCGCATTGACGGGGGGGCACGGGGAGCTGTTTTTT. It encodes CASALTGGHGELFF.

The chain links TRBV27 to TRBJ1-5, with a possible D match to TRBD1 (5 bases). Germline CDR1 reads MNHEY; CDR2 reads SMNVEV (reference sequence). V lost 5 bases and J 3 bases, leaving 8 bases between the germline ends. The CDR3 runs to 13 residues. Written as DNA, the CDR3 is TGTGCCAGCAGTCCACAGGTCAATCAGCCCCAGCATTTT. It translates to CASSPQVNQPQHF.